Sequencing of this TCR beta chain was carried out in a study of blood T cell repertoires in COVID-19. At the level of the study: COVID-19 samples from acute and convalescent phases originated in the United States, Italy and Spain. The cDNA or gDNA used as material had been derived from T cells, B-cell-depleted T cells, or PBMCs.

Method: immunoSEQ multiplex PCR; TCRdb's copy keeps in-frame clones and lacks some. The profile covers about 210,000 clones, with just over 85% appearing a single time and 3% to 4% taken by the ten largest. This clone has only a few counts. V shed 3 bases and J shed 4 bases, with 16 bases lying between them. Per the germline V gene, CDR1 is SGHTA and CDR2 is FQGNSA. This CDR3 contains 16 residues. Ages ranged from about 18 to 89 years, with residence in about 24 US areas. Researchers sorted participants into cohorts using their self-reported clinical history. The chain uses TRBV7-2 and TRBJ1-3; D not certain. The sequenced sample was PBMCs or T cells enriched from blood (not recorded which). The receptor was isolated from a woman aged 40 to 50 with acute COVID-19. CDR3 nucleotide sequence: TGTGCCAGCAGCTTGGAAATTATAAGGAGCGGAAACACCATATATTTT. Protein: CASSLEIIRSGNTIYF. The full variable domain, in which reference TRBV7-2 and TRBJ1-3 provide the parts outside the CDR3, is GAGVSQSPSNKVTEKGKDVELRCDPISGHTALYWYRQSLGQGLEFLIYFQGNSAPDKSGLPSDRFSAERTGGSVSTLTIQRTQQEDSAVYLCASSLEIIRSGNTIYFGEGSWLTVV.